This T cell receptor beta chain stems from a study of monozygotic twins with inflammatory bowel disease. Germline V gives CDR1 MNHEY, CDR2 SVGEGT. The length of the CDR3 is 14 residues. For each CDR3 protein, TCRdb gives one entry from its re-call of the 5' RACE reads, without DNA. The data show roughly 160,000 distinct CDR3 sequences, and the top ten clones hold 7.4%. Regarding the study as a whole: For IBD, no single strong associated signal or clonotype was supported. Healthy twins showed more clonotype sharing with others than IBD patients, especially patients with disease activity.

Worth noting for this clonotype: The antigen is not known.

The chain joins TRBV6-2 or TRBV6-3 to TRBJ2-3; there is no DNA to check the TCRdb D call of TRBD1. The specimen sequenced was blood. The receptor's source is a human donor with ulcerative colitis or Crohn's disease, or a healthy co-twin of an affected twin (not recorded which). This chain's CDR3 is CASSRFGGTDTQYF.